A single sample is the source of the 30 T cell receptor beta chains below, sequenced in a study of radiation and T cells in renal cell carcinoma. Sample time point: baseline pretreatment blood. Treatment here: 15 Gy SBRT to primary tumor, nephrectomy 4 weeks later. The assay was immunoSEQ multiplex PCR, and TCRdb's table has in-frame clones only and misses some. The sample comprises roughly 120,000 clones, roughly 85% of which are singletons, and around 3% rests with the top ten. The material was blood, obtained from a patient whose treatment included radiotherapy and nephrectomy. These receptors came from a woman in her sixties or seventies with renal cell carcinoma.

This clone occurred a few times. This chain connects TRBV5-8 to TRBJ1-1; D gene ambiguous. The CDR3 spans 12 residues. Germline CDR1 and CDR2: SGHTS and YDEGEE. Deletions cut 2 bases from V and 6 bases from J, with 8 bases between. CDR3 in amino acids: CASSFLGAEAFF. Here the CDR3 DNA reads TGTGCCAGCAGCTTCTTGGGCGCTGAAGCTTTCTTT.

The V gene is TRBV29-1, the J gene TRBJ2-1, with 10 bases fitting TRBD1. This CDR3 is built from 15 residues. Trimming cost V 1 base and J 2 bases; bases outside gene matches: 2. The germline V gene has CDR1 SQVTM and CDR2 ANQGSEA. The CDR3 is CSVEVGQGPYNEQFF. The CDR3 nucleotides read TGCAGCGTTGAAGTGGGACAGGGGCCCTACAATGAGCAGTTCTTC.

The chain joins TRBV18 to TRBJ1-2, with D possibly TRBD1 on 5 matching bases. CDR1 and CDR2 (germline): KGHSH, LQKENI. The CDR3 loop spans 14 amino acids. Trimming took 4 bases from V and 5 from J, leaving 14 bases between them. The CDR3 nucleotides are TGTGCCAGCTCACTGCTCAGGGAAGGGTATGGCTACACCTTC. Translating it yields CASSLLREGYGYTF. The variable domain in full, completed from reference TRBV18 and TRBJ1-2, reads NAGVMQNPRHLVRRRGQEARLRCSPMKGHSHVYWYRQLPEEGLKFMVYLQKENIIDESGMPKERFSAEFPKEGPSILRIQQVVRGDSAAYFCASSLLREGYGYTFGSGTRLTVV.

The genes are TRBV4-3 and TRBJ2-7; the D is unclear. The CDR3 runs 14 residues. Germline V gene data show CDR1 as LGHNA and CDR2 as YSLEER. The V and J ends lost 1 base and 1 base respectively, with 8 bases between them. The CDR3 reads CASSQGYPSYEQYF. For the CDR3, the DNA is TGCGCCAGCAGCCAAGGCTACCCTTCCTACGAGCAGTACTTC.

In its sample, this clone was seen a few times. J is TRBJ1-1 and V is TRBV6-1; D is perhaps TRBD1 (6 bases). Deletions cut 5 bases from V and 2 bases from J, with 9 bases between. CDR3 length equals 13 residues. Germline CDR1 and CDR2: MNHNS and SASEGT. CDR3 protein: CASSIQGNTEAFF. Written as DNA, the CDR3 is TGTGCCAGCAGTATACAGGGTAACACTGAAGCTTTCTTT.

This chain links TRBV5-1 with TRBJ2-3, with TRBD1 matching 7 bases. Germline V gene data show CDR1 as SGHRS and CDR2 as YFSETQ. Trimming at V came to 6 bases and at J to 2 bases, leaving 6 bases not matched to a gene. The CDR3 has 14 residues. CDR3 in amino acids: CASMLTGTTDTQYF. Written as DNA, the CDR3 is TGCGCCAGCATGCTGACAGGGACCACAGATACGCAGTATTTT.

This chain connects TRBV4-3 to TRBJ2-2, with 14 bases matching TRBD2. J gave up 1 base and V 3 bases, and 7 bases lay outside the gene matches. Germline assignment: CDR1 LGHNA and CDR2 YSLEER. The CDR3 length is 19 residues. CDR3 sequence reads: CASSQQTSGRAMNTGELFF. As DNA, the CDR3 is TGCGCCAGCAGCCAGCAGACTAGCGGGAGGGCCATGAACACCGGGGAGCTGTTTTTT.

This chain connects TRBV19 to TRBJ2-7; 7 bases line up with TRBD2. Germline trimming cut 2 bases from V and 1 base from J; bases unmatched to any gene: 5. From germline, CDR1 is LNHDA and CDR2 SQIVND (reference sequence). The CDR3 loop spans 15 amino acids. The DNA of the CDR3 is TGTGCCAGTAGTATAATGGCTAGCGGATCCTACGAGCAGTACTTC. This sequence encodes CASSIMASGSYEQYF.

The rearrangement links TRBV5-1 to TRBJ2-7; tentatively, D is TRBD1 (5 bases). The V gene's germline CDR1 is SGHRS and CDR2 YFSETQ. V lost 3 bases and J lost 0, with 16 bases in between. This CDR3 contains 16 residues. CDR3: CASSYLDSQSSYEQYF. As DNA, the CDR3 is TGCGCCAGCAGCTACCTAGACAGTCAAAGCTCCTACGAGCAGTACTTC.

This clone was observed once. The rearrangement joins TRBV7-9 to TRBJ1-3, with 7 bases lining up with TRBD1. CDR3 length: 15 amino acids. The germline gives CDR1 SEHNR, CDR2 FQNEAQ (reference sequence). The V gene end was trimmed by 1 base and the J gene end by 2 bases; junction bases not matched to a gene: 2. Here the CDR3 DNA reads TGTGCCAGCAGCTTAGGACAGGGAACTGGAAACACCATATATTTT. Translated: CASSLGQGTGNTIYF.

The chain recombines TRBV5-1 with TRBJ1-4; TRBD1 matches at 7 bases. CDR1 and CDR2 from the germline V gene are SGHRS and YFSETQ. The CDR3 is 15 residues long. The trim removed 0 bases at V and 5 bases at J, leaving 4 bases unmatched. CDR3 sequence reads: CASSLGGQENEKLFF. The CDR3 coding sequence is TGCGCCAGCAGCTTGGGAGGACAGGAGAATGAAAAACTGTTTTTT.

The chain joins TRBV6-5 to TRBJ1-1, with a possible D match to TRBD1 (5 bases). The CDR3 totals 14 residues. V was cut by 5 bases and J by 1 base, with 11 bases left in between. Per germline, CDR1 MNHEY and CDR2 SVGAGI. Here the CDR3 reads CASSTGRTNTEAFF. In DNA form, the CDR3 reads TGTGCCAGCAGTACGGGACGGACGAACACTGAAGCTTTCTTT.

This chain links TRBV5-6 with TRBJ2-4; 8 bases are a match to TRBD1. CDR1 is SGHDT and CDR2 is YYEEEE in the germline V gene. There are 17 residues in the CDR3. Germline trimming cut 3 bases from V and 2 bases from J; bases unmatched to any gene: 10. This CDR3 is CASSSRYQGATKNIQYF. CDR3 in DNA: TGTGCCAGCAGCTCAAGGTATCAGGGGGCGACCAAAAACATTCAGTACTTC.

The chain recombines TRBV5-1 with TRBJ2-5; D gene unclear. Matching the DNA end better, TRBJ2-7 makes the J call doubtful. Germline CDR1 and CDR2: SGHRS and YFSETQ. This CDR3 comprises 14 residues. This chain's CDR3 is CASSSSVTSYEQYF. CDR3 coding DNA: TGCGCCAGCAGCTCGAGCGTAACCTCCTACGAGCAGTACTTC.

CDR3 loop: CASSGQGNQPQHF. The CDR3 coding sequence is TGTGCCAGCAGTGGACAGGGCAATCAGCCCCAGCATTTT. V and J are TRBV2 and TRBJ1-5; possibly TRBD1 for D (6 bases). Germline V gene lookup returns CDR1 SNHLY and CDR2 FYNNEI. The CDR3 consists of 13 residues. V lost 4 bases and J 2 bases, leaving 6 bases between the germline ends.

In this sample, this clone turned up once. The V call is TRBV6-5, the J call TRBJ1-5; the D gene is possibly TRBD1 (5 bases). Looked up from germline, CDR1 is MNHEY and CDR2 is SVGAGI. V shed 6 bases and J shed 11 bases, with 14 bases lying between them. The CDR3 length is 12 residues. The CDR3 DNA follows: TGTGCCAGCAGCCAGCCGCAGGGTACCCAGCATTTT. Residues: CASSQPQGTQHF.

The V and J genes are TRBV14 and TRBJ2-2; 10 bases agree with TRBD1. Germline CDR1 and CDR2: SGHDN and FVKESK. The CDR3 is 16 amino acids. V shed 4 bases, J shed 5 bases, and the junction held 7 bases outside the gene matches. The CDR3 DNA sequence: TGTGCCAGCAGCCCTTGGACAGGGGGATCGACCGGGGAGCTGTTTTTT. Translated, it gives CASSPWTGGSTGELFF.

The chain combines TRBV10-1 with TRBJ2-4; 8 nucleotides agree with TRBD2. In germline, CDR1 is WNHNN, CDR2 SYGVQD (reference sequence). The CDR3 runs to 17 residues. V lost 0 bases, J lost 3 bases, and 7 bases stayed unmatched. CDR3 sequence reads: CASSESPTGTSKNIQYF. CDR3 DNA sequence: TGCGCCAGCAGTGAGTCCCCGACCGGGACTAGCAAAAACATTCAGTACTTC.

This chain uses TRBV19 with TRBJ1-5, with D possibly matching TRBD1 (5 bases). This CDR3 spans 16 amino acids. Germline V CDR1 and CDR2: LNHDA, SQIVND (reference sequence). Trimming removed 2 bases at V and 1 base at J, with 12 bases between. This chain's CDR3 is CASSISGGGSNQPQHF. CDR3 DNA: TGTGCCAGTAGTATATCGGGCGGGGGAAGCAATCAGCCCCAGCATTTT.

The gene calls are TRBV7-9 and TRBJ1-6; no definite D call. V was cut by 5 bases and J by 2 bases, with 10 bases left in between. Germline V lookup: CDR1 SEHNR, CDR2 FQNEAQ (reference sequence). The CDR3 is made up of 15 amino acids. CDR3 protein: CASSPRAAYNSPLHF. Here the CDR3 DNA reads TGTGCCAGCAGCCCCCGGGCCGCCTATAATTCACCCCTCCACTTT.

V is TRBV28 and J is TRBJ1-4; 7 bases match TRBD1. This CDR3 region has 14 residues. V gave up 2 bases and J gave up 7 bases; unmatched junction bases: 4. The germline V gene encodes CDR1 MDHEN and CDR2 SYDVKM. CDR3 residues: CASSLTRGTEKLFF. In DNA, the CDR3 is TGTGCCAGCAGTTTAACCAGGGGGACTGAAAAACTGTTTTTT.

The chain uses TRBV9 and TRBJ2-2; possibly TRBD1 for D (5 bases). In germline, CDR1 is SGDLS, CDR2 YYNGEE. V was cut by 3 bases and J by 4 bases, with 7 bases left in between. This CDR3 region has 13 residues. The CDR3 DNA sequence: TGTGCCAGCAGCGGGCAGGGCACCGGGGAGCTGTTTTTT. Protein sequence: CASSGQGTGELFF.

This chain's CDR3 is CASSLGDRVSGNTIYF. CDR3 coding DNA: TGCGCCAGCAGCTTGGGTGACAGGGTTTCTGGAAACACCATATATTTT. This rearrangement joins TRBV5-1 to TRBJ1-3; 7 bases agree with TRBD1. The germline V gene encodes CDR1 SGHRS and CDR2 YFSETQ. The CDR3 spans 16 residues. V shed 0 bases, J shed 1 base, and the junction held 4 bases outside the gene matches.

CDR3 sequence reads: CASSLWTSGTNTGELFF. DNA for the CDR3: TGCGCCAGCAGTCTCTGGACTAGCGGGACGAACACCGGGGAGCTGTTTTTT. The V call is TRBV5-1, the J call TRBJ2-2, with 12 bases that match TRBD2. Per germline, CDR1 SGHRS and CDR2 YFSETQ. The junction had 5 bases not matched to a gene; V was cut back by 5 bases and J by 0 bases. The CDR3 runs to 17 residues.

This clone was observed a few times. The rearrangement links TRBV19 to TRBJ2-1; possible D gene TRBD2, 5 bases. This CDR3 region has 14 residues. In germline, CDR1 is LNHDA, CDR2 SQIVND (reference sequence). The V gene lost 1 base and the J gene lost 5 bases, with 9 bases spanning the gap. The CDR3 DNA reads TGTGCCAGTAGTATAGGGGCGGGTGACAATGAGCAGTTCTTC. Its protein product is CASSIGAGDNEQFF.

This chain links TRBV21-1 with TRBJ2-7; TRBD2, the table's D call, lacks a check against the DNA. TRBV21-1 is annotated as a pseudogene. This CDR3 comprises 17 residues. CDR3 loop: CASSDGGSGRSSYEQYF. In nucleotides, the CDR3 is TGTGCCAGCAGCGATGGGGGTAGCGGTAGGAGCTCCTACGAGCAGTACTTC.

V usage is TRBV7-2 and J usage is TRBJ2-3, with unresolved D. The CDR3 is 14 residues long. Germline V CDR1 and CDR2: SGHTA, FQGNSA. The ends were cut back, 3 bases at V and 4 bases at J, with 11 bases in the middle. This CDR3 reads CASSLDLPADTQYF. In DNA, the CDR3 is TGTGCCAGCAGCTTGGATCTTCCGGCAGATACGCAGTATTTT. Looking up the rest from reference TRBV7-2 and TRBJ2-3 gives the full variable domain: GAGVSQSPSNKVTEKGKDVELRCDPISGHTALYWYRQSLGQGLEFLIYFQGNSAPDKSGLPSDRFSAERTGGSVSTLTIQRTQQEDSAVYLCASSLDLPADTQYFGPGTRLTVL.

This rearrangement joins TRBV28 to TRBJ2-6; possibly TRBD1 or TRBD2 for D (5 bases each). The CDR3 is 16 residues long. Germline V gene lookup returns CDR1 MDHEN and CDR2 SYDVKM. Trimming removed 2 bases at V and 2 bases at J, with 10 bases between. CDR3 nucleotide sequence: TGTGCCAGCAGTTTAGGCCAGGGAGCTGGGGCCAACGTCCTGACTTTC. As protein: CASSLGQGAGANVLTF.

The DNA for the CDR3 is TGTGCCAGCAGCCAAGGCTCGTCAGATACGCAGTATTTT. This encodes CASSQGSSDTQYF. This chain links TRBV4-2 with TRBJ2-3; D call uncertain. The CDR3 extends over 13 amino acids. Deletions cut 1 base from V and 4 bases from J, with 6 bases between. From germline, CDR1 is LGHNA and CDR2 YNFKEQ.

The chain couples TRBV7-2 to TRBJ1-2; no definite D call. Trimming removed 5 bases at V and 4 bases at J, with 14 bases between. This CDR3 has 14 amino acids. Germline CDR1 and CDR2: SGHTA and FQGNSA. CDR3 in DNA: TGTGCCAGCAGCATAGACACGCTTGGCTATGGCTACACCTTC. Amino acids: CASSIDTLGYGYTF.